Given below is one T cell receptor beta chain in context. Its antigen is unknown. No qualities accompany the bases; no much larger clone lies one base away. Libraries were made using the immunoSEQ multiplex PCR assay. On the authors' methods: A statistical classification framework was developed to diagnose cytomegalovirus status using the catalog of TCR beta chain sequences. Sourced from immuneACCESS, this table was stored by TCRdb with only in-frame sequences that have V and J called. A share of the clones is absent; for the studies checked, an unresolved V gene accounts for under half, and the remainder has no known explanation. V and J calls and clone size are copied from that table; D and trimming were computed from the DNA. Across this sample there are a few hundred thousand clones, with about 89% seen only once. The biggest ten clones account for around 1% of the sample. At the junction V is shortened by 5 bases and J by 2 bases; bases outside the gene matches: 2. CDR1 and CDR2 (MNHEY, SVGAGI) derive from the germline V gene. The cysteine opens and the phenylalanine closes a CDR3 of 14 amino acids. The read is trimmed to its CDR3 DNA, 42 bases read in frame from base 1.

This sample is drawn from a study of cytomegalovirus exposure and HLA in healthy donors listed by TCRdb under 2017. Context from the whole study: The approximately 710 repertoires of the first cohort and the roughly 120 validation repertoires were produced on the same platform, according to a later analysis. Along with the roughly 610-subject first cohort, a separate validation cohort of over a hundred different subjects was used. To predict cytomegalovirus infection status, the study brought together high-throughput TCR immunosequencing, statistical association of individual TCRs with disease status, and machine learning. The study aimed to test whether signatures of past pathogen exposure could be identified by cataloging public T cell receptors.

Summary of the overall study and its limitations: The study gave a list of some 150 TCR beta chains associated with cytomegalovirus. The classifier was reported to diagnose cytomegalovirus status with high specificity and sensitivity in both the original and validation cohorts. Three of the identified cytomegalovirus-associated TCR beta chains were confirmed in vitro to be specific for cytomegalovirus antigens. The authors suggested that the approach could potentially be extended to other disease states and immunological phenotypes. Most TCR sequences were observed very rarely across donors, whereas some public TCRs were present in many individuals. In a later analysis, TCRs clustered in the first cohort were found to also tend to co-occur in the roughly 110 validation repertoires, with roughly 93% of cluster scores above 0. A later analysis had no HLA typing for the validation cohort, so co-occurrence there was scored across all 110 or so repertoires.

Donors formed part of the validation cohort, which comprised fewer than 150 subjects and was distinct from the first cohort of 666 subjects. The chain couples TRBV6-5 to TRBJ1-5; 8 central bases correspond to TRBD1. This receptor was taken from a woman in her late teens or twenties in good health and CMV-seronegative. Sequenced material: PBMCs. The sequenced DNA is TGTGCCAGCAGTATGGGACAGGGCAATCAGCCCCAGCATTTT. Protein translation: CASSMGQGNQPQHF.